One sample yielded the 9 T cell receptor beta chains listed below, sequenced in a study of identical twins. TCRdb ran MiXCR on the 5' RACE reads and lists one entry per CDR3 protein. The sample lists around 1.7 million distinct CDR3 sequences, less than 40% occurring once. Sequences were obtained from cord blood. The receptors originated from a newborn girl in good health.

Here the CDR3 reads CASKREASYEQYF. Written as DNA, the CDR3 is TGCGCCAGCAAGAGGGAGGCCTCCTACGAGCAGTACTTC. The gene calls are TRBV10-2 and TRBJ2-7; the D gene is possibly TRBD2 (6 bases). The germline gives CDR1 WSHSY, CDR2 SAAADI. V was shortened by 7 bases and J by 0 bases, with 10 bases between the two germline ends. CDR3 length: 13 amino acids.

At least ten counts were recorded for this clonotype. The rearrangement links TRBV4-2 to TRBJ2-1, with D perhaps matching TRBD2 (5 bases). The V gene's germline CDR1 is LGHNA and CDR2 YNFKEQ. The germline V and J ends were trimmed by 3 bases and 8 bases, with 17 bases remaining between them. This CDR3 contains 15 residues. CDR3: CASSQGEVGIDEQFF. The CDR3 region has the DNA TGTGCCAGCAGCCAGGGAGAGGTGGGTATAGATGAGCAGTTCTTC.

The genes are TRBV12-3 or TRBV12-4 and TRBJ1-6, with D possibly TRBD1 on 5 matching bases. The CDR3 extends over 13 amino acids. V lost 7 bases to trimming and J lost 9 bases, with 13 bases between them. CDR3 protein: CASNPGSGSPLHF. As DNA, the CDR3 is TGTGCCAGCAACCCAGGGTCGGGTTCACCCCTCCACTTT.

The chain is built from TRBV4-2 and TRBJ2-1, with TRBD2 matching 12 bases. The J call may be mistaken, given a closer DNA end match to TRBJ2-7. The CDR3 extends over 13 amino acids. Germline CDR1 reads LGHNA; CDR2 reads YNFKEQ. CDR3 protein: CATGLAGYNEQYF. For the CDR3, the DNA is TGTGCCACAGGACTAGCGGGGTACAATGAGCAGTACTTC.

The V gene is TRBV3-1, the J gene TRBJ2-2; D call uncertain. Trimming stripped 0 bases from V and 1 base from J, with 9 bases between. The CDR3 runs to 16 residues. CDR1 is LGHDT and CDR2 is YNNKEL in the germline V gene (reference sequence). This chain's CDR3 is CASSQDQIGNTGELFF. The DNA of the CDR3 is TGTGCCAGCAGCCAAGACCAGATCGGGAACACCGGGGAGCTGTTTTTT.

The chain combines TRBV10-3 with TRBJ1-1; D not resolved. Germline CDR1 is ENHRY and CDR2 is SYGVKD. Between the trimmed V and J ends, which lost 3 bases and 0 bases, there was a span of 17 bases. This CDR3 comprises 17 residues. In DNA form, the CDR3 reads TGTGCCATCAGTGAAGGCGATTATTATGGGATGAACACTGAAGCTTTCTTT. It yields the protein CAISEGDYYGMNTEAFF.

In regard to this clonotype: One end of the junction fails to match germline, which may point to a read error. The CDR3 region is CACSFTSILAKNIQYF. The CDR3 DNA is TGTGCCTGCAGTTTTACTAGTATACTAGCCAAAAACATTCAGTACTTC. This chain links TRBV6-5 with TRBJ2-4; possibly TRBD2 for D (5 bases). Germline V gene sequence: CDR1 MNHEY, CDR2 SVGAGI. The CDR3 consists of 16 residues.

This rearrangement joins TRBV6-1 to TRBJ2-3; a weak D match, TRBD2 (6 bases). Germline V gives CDR1 MNHNS, CDR2 SASEGT. V dropped 6 bases and J dropped 4 bases, with 23 bases sitting between them. This CDR3 has 17 amino acids. CDR3 protein: CASREKWREIFADTQYF. CDR3 in DNA: TGTGCCAGCAGGGAGAAGTGGCGGGAAATATTCGCAGATACGCAGTATTTT.

The chain links TRBV2 to TRBJ2-1; 7 bases are shared with TRBD2. V lost 7 bases and J lost 11; bases outside the gene matches: 8. CDR1 SNHLY and CDR2 FYNNEI come from the germline V gene. This CDR3 spans 12 amino acids. The CDR3 DNA sequence: TGTGCCAGCACCCTGGGGGGGACTAAGCAGTTCTTC. Translation: CASTLGGTKQFF.